Listed below are T cell receptor beta chains from one sample, sequenced in a study of blood T cell repertoires in COVID-19. Produced via immunoSEQ multiplex PCR; TCRdb's table is partial and in-frame only. This sample has some 270,000 clones; about nine tenths occur once, and the top ten carry 1.5% to 2%. The sequenced material came from PBMCs or T cells enriched from blood (not recorded which). Receptors originate from a woman in her forties who had recovered from COVID-19. The CDR3 runs from the conserved cysteine through the conserved F or W. D genes are given only for firm matches. The listing skips clone size in some rows; elsewhere it reads once, few, many or a size class.

.	TRBJ2-7	.	TRBV7-2	CASSFRGEKFYEQYF	TGTGCCAGCAGCTTCAGGGGTGAAAAGTTCTACGAGCAGTACTTC
TRBD1	TRBJ1-2	.	TRBV6-2/TRBV6-3	CASSPDRASRGYTF	TGTGCCAGCAGCCCCGACAGGGCCTCGCGCGGCTACACCTTC
.	TRBJ1-2	.	TRBV4-2	CASSQGGDYGYTF	TGTGCCAGCAGCCAAGGGGGGGACTATGGCTACACCTTC
.	TRBJ2-2	.	TRBV29-1	CSVRGAESTGELFF	TGCAGCGTTCGCGGGGCAGAATCCACCGGGGAGCTGTTTTTT
.	TRBJ1-5	few	TRBV4-1	CASSPSERVIQPQHF	TGCGCCAGCAGCCCAAGCGAGAGGGTAATTCAGCCCCAGCATTTT
TRBD2	TRBJ2-1	.	TRBV29-1	CSVEASLAESYNEQFF	TGCAGCGTTGAAGCTTCACTAGCGGAGTCCTACAATGAGCAGTTCTTC
.	TRBJ1-1	once	TRBV6-2/TRBV6-3	CASSYSSREVTEAFF	TGTGCCAGCAGTTACTCGAGTCGGGAAGTCACTGAAGCTTTCTTT
.	TRBJ1-5	.	TRBV2	CASSDRSPGGNQPQHF	TGTGCCAGCAGTGACCGGTCCCCGGGGGGCAATCAGCCCCAGCATTTT
TRBD1	TRBJ1-4	.	TRBV27	CASSDRGTNEKLFF	TGTGCCAGCAGCGACAGGGGAACTAATGAAAAACTGTTTTTT
.	TRBJ2-4	.	TRBV21-1	CASSIRDIRYF	TGTGCCAGCAGCATCAGGGATATTCGGTACTTC
TRBD1	TRBJ1-2	.	TRBV5-1	CASSLGTGGGSGYTF	TGCGCCAGCAGCTTGGGGACAGGCGGGGGGTCTGGCTACACCTTC
.	TRBJ1-5	.	TRBV7-2	CASSSRPEEGQPQHF	TGTGCCAGCAGCTCCCGCCCCGAGGAGGGTCAGCCCCAGCATTTT
TRBD2	TRBJ2-2	.	TRBV5-4	CASSQWTRGNTGELFF	TGTGCCAGCAGCCAATGGACTAGAGGGAACACCGGGGAGCTGTTTTTT
.	TRBJ1-1	.	TRBV7-9	CASSLGTGSEAFF	TGTGCCAGCAGCTTAGGCACAGGGAGTGAAGCTTTCTTT
.	TRBJ2-7	.	TRBV7-8	CASSPPWEQQYF	TGTGCCAGCAGCCCTCCTTGGGAGCAGCAGTACTTC
.	TRBJ1-2	.	TRBV5-8	CASSDQGWGYTF	TGTGCCAGCAGCGACCAGGGATGGGGCTACACCTTC
TRBD1	TRBJ1-4	.	TRBV2	CASRGQGTPNEKLFF	TGTGCCAGCAGGGGACAGGGGACACCTAATGAAAAACTGTTTTTT
.	TRBJ1-4	.	TRBV5-1	CASRNIATNEKLFF	TGCGCCAGCAGGAACATAGCGACTAATGAAAAACTGTTTTTT